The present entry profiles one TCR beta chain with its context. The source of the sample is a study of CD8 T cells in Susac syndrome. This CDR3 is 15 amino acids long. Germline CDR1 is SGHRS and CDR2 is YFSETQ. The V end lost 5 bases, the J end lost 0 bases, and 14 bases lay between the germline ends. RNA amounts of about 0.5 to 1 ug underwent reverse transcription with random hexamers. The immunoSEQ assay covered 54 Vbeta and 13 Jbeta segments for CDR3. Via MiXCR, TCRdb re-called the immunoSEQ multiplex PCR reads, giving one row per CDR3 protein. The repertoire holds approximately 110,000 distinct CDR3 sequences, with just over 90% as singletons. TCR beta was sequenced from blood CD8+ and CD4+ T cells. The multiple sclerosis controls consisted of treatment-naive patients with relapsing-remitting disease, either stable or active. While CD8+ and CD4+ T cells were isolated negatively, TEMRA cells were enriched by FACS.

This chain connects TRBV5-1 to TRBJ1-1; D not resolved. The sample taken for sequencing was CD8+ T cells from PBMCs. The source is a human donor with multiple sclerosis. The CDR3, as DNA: TGCGCCAGCAGGGGGAGCGGAGACATGAACACTGAAGCTTTCTTT. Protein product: CASRGSGDMNTEAFF.